The rows below give T cell receptor beta chains drawn from one sample of a study of T-cell memory formation after mild COVID-19. Each CDR3 protein is one row after TCRdb ran MiXCR on the 5' RACE reads. In the table there are hundreds of thousands of distinct CDR3 sequences, less than 25% of which are singletons. The sequencing sample was made of PBMCs or a T cell subset sorted from them (not recorded which). The receptors were gathered from an adult woman who had mild COVID-19 (a few samples of this study predate the infection). Cell type and time point are not known. Each CDR3 is given with its conserved first and last residue. Fields, in order: clone size, V gene, J gene, D gene, CDR3 protein, CDR3 DNA. A D gene is named only where the DNA matches it firmly. Clone size is given for some rows only: seen once, a few or many times, or a class if the clone is expanded.

few	TRBV7-2	TRBJ1-6	-	CASSPWGPTPLHF	TGTGCCAGCAGCCCCTGGGGGCCCACACCCCTCCACTTT
-	TRBV2	TRBJ1-6	-	CASSRQGSSPLHF	TGTGCCAGCAGCCGGCAGGGGAGTTCACCCCTCCACTTT
-	TRBV24-1	TRBJ2-7	TRBD1	CATSEAGQGLREQYF	TGTGCCACCAGTGAGGCGGGACAGGGGCTTCGCGAGCAGTACTTC
-	TRBV4-3	TRBJ1-4	-	CASSRALSAPGKLFF	TGCGCCAGCAGCCGAGCGCTCTCAGCCCCGGGAAAACTGTTTTTT
few	TRBV7-6	TRBJ2-5	TRBD2	CASSLRTSGGALKLETQYF	TGTGCCAGCAGCCTCCGGACTAGCGGGGGGGCCCTGAAGCTAGAGACCCAGTACTTC
few	TRBV5-1	TRBJ1-1	-	CASSSTGTNTEAFF	TGCGCCAGCAGCTCAACCGGGACGAACACTGAAGCTTTCTTT
-	TRBV6-2/TRBV6-3	TRBJ1-1	-	CASSYSIGAGPGTEAFF	TGTGCCAGCAGTTACTCGATCGGAGCAGGGCCAGGGACTGAAGCTTTCTTT
-	TRBV7-2	TRBJ2-1	TRBD2	CASSSLTSGSTGPYNEQFF	TGTGCCAGCAGCTCCTTGACTAGCGGGAGCACCGGCCCCTACAATGAGCAGTTCTTC
few	TRBV5-1	TRBJ1-1	-	CASSLGQGILNTEAFF	TGCGCCAGCAGCTTGGGGCAGGGGATCCTGAACACTGAAGCTTTCTTT
few	TRBV6-4	TRBJ2-2	TRBD1	CASSPQGARGTGELFF	TGTGCCAGCAGTCCACAGGGGGCACGGGGCACCGGGGAGCTGTTTTTT
-	TRBV29-1	TRBJ2-4	TRBD1	CSVEDRVGQGEMYF	TGCAGCGTTGAAGATCGGGTCGGACAGGGGGAGATGTACTTC
few	TRBV30	TRBJ2-3	-	CAWSRDNKDTQYF	TGTGCCTGGAGCCGGGATAATAAAGATACGCAGTATTTT
-	TRBV7-8	TRBJ1-6	-	CASSSRPEGSPLHF	TGTGCCAGCAGCTCAAGGCCTGAAGGATCACCCCTCCACTTT
few	TRBV12-3/TRBV12-4	TRBJ2-4	-	CASSRRAGDIQYF	TGTGCCAGCAGCCGGAGGGCCGGGGACATTCAGTACTTC
-	TRBV20-1	TRBJ2-3	-	CSASDQGSYF	TGCAGTGCTAGTGATCAGGGGTCGTATTTT
-	TRBV5-1	TRBJ2-3	TRBD2	CASSLGRGGPDTQYF	TGCGCCAGCAGCTTGGGACGGGGGGGCCCAGATACGCAGTATTTT
-	TRBV12-3/TRBV12-4	TRBJ1-1	-	CASSLAGSAEAFF	TGTGCCAGCAGTTTAGCAGGGTCGGCTGAAGCTTTCTTT
-	TRBV12-3/TRBV12-4	TRBJ2-1	-	CASSPFGGAYNEQFF	TGTGCCAGCAGTCCCTTTGGCGGGGCATACAATGAGCAGTTCTTC
-	TRBV5-6	TRBJ2-1	-	CASSLGRTGRPYNEQFF	TGTGCCAGCAGCTTGGGGAGAACAGGGCGGCCCTACAATGAGCAGTTCTTC
-	TRBV6-5	TRBJ2-7	-	CASRPGLARLHEQYF	TGTGCCAGCAGGCCCGGGCTAGCGAGGCTGCACGAGCAGTACTTC